The clone carrying this TCR beta chain was observed a handful of times. Its antigen is unidentified. The sample is drawn from a study of molecular identifiers for immune sequencing clone quantification. Naive CD8 libraries came from about 19,000 to 1,100,000 sorted cells with 10%, 30% or 50% RNA. CD8+CD4-CCR7+CD45RA+ cells were sorted as naive CD8 T cells. Previously reported methods and listed TCR primers produced the bulk TCR libraries. MiXCR, applied by TCRdb to the PCR reads, yields one record per CDR3 protein. This sample has 88,000 or so distinct CDR3 sequences; over 20% occur once, and the top ten carry about 0.95%. CDR1 LGHNA and CDR2 YSLEER come from the germline V gene. The CDR3 contains 17 residues. Trimming cost V 6 bases and J 2 bases; bases outside gene matches: 10. General study findings and limits: Over 97% of effector molecules, yet under 1% of naive-cell molecules, were held by clones above 20 RNA copies.

Sample: naive CD8+ T cells from blood, with Jurkat cell RNA spiked in. As for subset: FACS-sorted CD8+CD4-CCR7+CD45RA+ naive T cells. The chain joins TRBV4-3 to TRBJ2-2, with 9 nucleotides matching TRBD1. This clonotype was obtained from a human donor in good health. Some libraries in this study had Jurkat cell RNA spiked in. The CDR3 sequence is CASRKDTGGFNTGELFF. As DNA, the CDR3 is TGCGCCAGCAGGAAAGATACAGGGGGCTTTAACACCGGGGAGCTGTTTTTT.